This is a list of T cell receptor beta chains from one sample in a study of blood T cell repertoires in COVID-19. This table comes from immunoSEQ multiplex PCR, and its TCRdb copy is limited to in-frame clones, with some not included. Of 45,000 or so clones listed, about 88% were seen once; the top ten hold 5%. The specimen was peripheral blood. These TCRs come from a man in his forties with active COVID-19. Each CDR3 is given with its conserved first and last residue. The order of the fields is CDR3 protein, CDR3 DNA, CDR3 length, J gene, D gene, V gene, clone size. D genes are given only for firm matches. Clone size is shown for a subset of rows, as once, few, many or a class of expanded clone.

CDR3aa: CATSDRGQTQYF
CDR3nt: TGCGCCACCTCCGACAGGGGCCAGACCCAGTACTTC
len: 12
j_gene: TRBJ2-5
d_gene: TRBD1
v_gene: TRBV10-2
abundance: -

CDR3aa: CASSLLAALQETQYF
CDR3nt: TGTGCCAGCAGCTTGCTAGCGGCCTTACAAGAGACCCAGTACTTC
len: 15
j_gene: TRBJ2-5
d_gene: TRBD2
v_gene: TRBV5-6
abundance: -

CDR3aa: CASSLIGLAGGVYNEQFF
CDR3nt: TGTGCCAGCAGTTTGATAGGGCTAGCGGGAGGGGTCTACAATGAGCAGTTCTTC
len: 18
j_gene: TRBJ2-1
d_gene: TRBD2
v_gene: TRBV28
abundance: -

CDR3aa: CASSRRTGPNQPQHF
CDR3nt: TGTGCCAGCAGTCGTCGGACAGGGCCGAATCAGCCCCAGCATTTT
len: 15
j_gene: TRBJ1-5
d_gene: TRBD1
v_gene: TRBV6-6
abundance: -

CDR3aa: CASSQEKAGLDYEQYF
CDR3nt: TGCGCCAGCAGCCAAGAGAAGGCAGGCCTCGACTACGAGCAGTACTTC
len: 16
j_gene: TRBJ2-7
d_gene: -
v_gene: TRBV4-1
abundance: -

CDR3aa: CASSSVGGTNTEAFF
CDR3nt: TGCGCCAGCAGCTCCGTGGGGGGTACGAACACTGAAGCTTTCTTT
len: 15
j_gene: TRBJ1-1
d_gene: -
v_gene: TRBV5-1
abundance: -

CDR3aa: CASGDRANNEQFF
CDR3nt: TGTGCCAGCGGGGACAGGGCCAACAATGAGCAGTTCTTC
len: 13
j_gene: TRBJ2-1
d_gene: TRBD1
v_gene: TRBV7-3
abundance: -

CDR3aa: CASTEYLTGDYGYTF
CDR3nt: TGTGCCAGCACGGAGTACCTTACAGGGGACTATGGCTACACCTTC
len: 15
j_gene: TRBJ1-2
d_gene: TRBD1
v_gene: TRBV6-5
abundance: once

CDR3aa: CASRSTRLEAFF
CDR3nt: TGTGCCAGCAGATCCACCAGACTTGAAGCTTTCTTT
len: 12
j_gene: TRBJ1-1
d_gene: -
v_gene: TRBV7-2
abundance: -

CDR3aa: CASSLAGDNTEAFF
CDR3nt: TGCGCCAGCAGCTTGGCAGGGGATAACACTGAAGCTTTCTTT
len: 14
j_gene: TRBJ1-1
d_gene: -
v_gene: TRBV5-1
abundance: -

CDR3aa: CAISEPGQEPSNYGYTF
CDR3nt: TGTGCCATCAGTGAGCCCGGACAGGAGCCCTCTAACTATGGCTACACCTTC
len: 17
j_gene: TRBJ1-2
d_gene: TRBD1
v_gene: TRBV10-3
abundance: once

CDR3aa: CASSEGLAGHNEQFF
CDR3nt: TGTGCCAGCAGTGAAGGGCTAGCGGGTCACAATGAGCAGTTCTTC
len: 15
j_gene: TRBJ2-1
d_gene: TRBD2
v_gene: TRBV2
abundance: -

CDR3aa: CASSRGQGAPGANVLTF
CDR3nt: TGTGCCAGCAGCCGCGGACAGGGGGCCCCTGGGGCCAACGTCCTGACTTTC
len: 17
j_gene: TRBJ2-6
d_gene: TRBD1
v_gene: TRBV11-3
abundance: -

CDR3aa: CASSERDSYGYTF
CDR3nt: TGTGCCAGCAGCGAACGAGACAGCTATGGCTACACCTTC
len: 13
j_gene: TRBJ1-2
d_gene: -
v_gene: TRBV5-4
abundance: -

CDR3aa: CATSRTGPGGYGYTF
CDR3nt: TGTGCCACCAGCAGGACTGGGCCGGGGGGGTATGGCTACACCTTC
len: 15
j_gene: TRBJ1-2
d_gene: -
v_gene: TRBV15
abundance: -

CDR3aa: CSAGDRYYGYTF
CDR3nt: TGCAGTGCTGGTGACAGGTATTATGGCTACACCTTC
len: 12
j_gene: TRBJ1-2
d_gene: -
v_gene: TRBV20-1
abundance: -

CDR3aa: CASSWTGASGTDTQYF
CDR3nt: TGTGCCAGCAGCTGGACAGGGGCTTCGGGCACAGATACGCAGTATTTT
len: 16
j_gene: TRBJ2-3
d_gene: TRBD1
v_gene: TRBV7-9
abundance: -